This T cell receptor beta chain was captured by sequencing in a study of T-cell reconstitution after alpha-beta-depleted transplantation in children (dated by TCRdb to about 2016). At the level of the whole study: Using TCR repertoire profiling, the study quantitatively followed how T-cell immune reconstitution unfolded in children after TCRalphabeta/CD19-depleted allogeneic hematopoietic cell transplantation.

The library was made by PCR. For sequencing, an Illumina HiSeq 2500 was employed. To normalize quantification of the TCRbeta repertoire, the TCR libraries were built with molecular barcoding that relied on unique molecular identifiers. Through fastp at Q25 and MiXCR, TCRdb rebuilt clones from the public reads, retaining in-frame beta chains. Every distinct CDR3 protein forms one entry, paired with its most common genes and DNA. The sample table shows about 240,000 distinct CDR3 sequences, and about 12% are seen once. In total, the top ten clones hold around 2.8% of the sample. This clonotype has a count of ten or more. Its antigen has not been determined. Base qualities are not provided; no much larger clone lies one nucleotide away. From a lookup of the germline V gene, CDR1 and CDR2 are MNHEY and SVGEGT. The CDR3 holds 15 amino acids from the cysteine to the phenylalanine. The CDR3 DNA has 45 bases and is translated from base 1. V is pruned by 7 bases and J by 4 bases, leaving 11 bases of the junction without a gene match.

The receptor's source is a human donor who donated a stem cell graft to a child with acute lymphoblastic leukemia. The sample in question was PBMCs from the stem cell graft donor, obtained from the stem cell graft. This sequence uses TRBV6-2 or TRBV6-3 and TRBJ2-7; the central 9 bases match TRBD2. Read as DNA, the sequence is TGTGCCAGCACCCAAACGATAGCGGGAGCGTACGAGCAGTACTTC. It codes for CASTQTIAGAYEQYF.